In this sample, the clone carrying this T cell receptor (beta chain) turned up many times. This sample stems from a study of identical twins. CDR3 length equals 13 residues. Trimming took 6 bases from V and 5 from J; bases not matched to a gene: 3. The germline V gene encodes CDR1 MGHDK and CDR2 SYGVNS. The authors used template switching to add a universal primer site and gave cDNA unique molecular identifiers. One entry per CDR3 protein results from TCRdb running MiXCR on the 5' RACE reads. Found here are approximately 700,000 distinct CDR3 sequences, around 6.1% of them singletons; the top ten hold under 2%.

This receptor was obtained from a man between 18 and 29 years old in good health. The V and J genes are TRBV25-1 and TRBJ2-1; TRBD1 matches 8 bases. Sequencing used naive T cells sorted from blood. The CDR3 region is CASSRTGNNEQFF. CDR3 in DNA: TGTGCCAGCAGCAGGACAGGGAACAATGAGCAGTTCTTC.